Presented here are 9 T cell receptor beta chains from one specimen sequenced in a study of CD8 T cells in ankylosing spondylitis. TCRdb reprocessed the 5' RACE reads with MiXCR, giving one entry per CDR3 protein. The repertoire holds some 840,000 distinct CDR3 sequences, with roughly 10% as singletons. Findings and caveats of the study: Within ankylosing spondylitis blood, a TCR beta motif made up of fewer than ten highly homologous variants appeared to be characteristic.

Antigen specificity for these receptors is unknown. The sample was blood, either unsorted or a sorted T cell fraction (not recorded which). These receptors all come from a male donor with ankylosing spondylitis.

The J gene is TRBJ2-5, the V gene TRBV5-1; perhaps D is TRBD1 or TRBD2 (5 bases each). Trimming left V 3 bases short and J 2 bases short, with 14 bases between. The CDR3 totals 15 residues. Per the germline V gene, CDR1 is SGHRS and CDR2 is YFSETQ. The CDR3 coding sequence is TGCGCCAGCAGCTCCCCGGGGACCCTGCAAGAGACCCAGTACTTC. This translates into CASSSPGTLQETQYF.

The CDR3 here is CAISELGDTQYF. The CDR3 region has the DNA TGTGCCATCAGTGAACTAGGAGATACGCAGTATTTT. The V call is TRBV10-3, the J call TRBJ2-3; D perhaps matches TRBD2 (5 bases). Per the germline V gene, CDR1 is ENHRY and CDR2 is SYGVKD. Trimming removed 3 bases at V and 5 bases at J, with 6 bases between. The CDR3 consists of 12 residues.

This sequence joins TRBV9 and TRBJ2-1; TRBD1 might be the D (6 bases). CDR1 is SGDLS and CDR2 is YYNGEE in the germline V gene. The V end lost 3 bases, the J end lost 6 bases, and 10 bases lay between the germline ends. This CDR3 is 13 amino acids long. The DNA for the CDR3 is TGTGCCAGCAGCGCCCGCAGGGGCAATGAGCAGTTCTTC. Protein product: CASSARRGNEQFF.

Of note for this clonotype: At one boundary the junction diverges from the germline segment, which might be a read error. The genes are TRBV5-1 and TRBJ2-7, with 9 bases identical to TRBD1. There are 14 residues in the CDR3. The germline V gene encodes CDR1 SGHRS and CDR2 YFSETQ. CDR3: CASNRDRVSHEQYF. DNA for the CDR3: TGCGCCAGCAACCGGGACAGGGTCTCCCACGAGCAGTACTTC.

V usage is TRBV7-2 and J usage is TRBJ2-2; perhaps TRBD2 as D (6 bases). The CDR3 loop spans 16 amino acids. V was clipped by 6 bases and J by 4 bases, with 18 bases between them. Germline V gene data show CDR1 as SGHTA and CDR2 as FQGNSA. The DNA of the CDR3 is TGTGCCAGCAGTTCTAGCGCCAGTACCTTCACCGGGGAGCTGTTTTTT. Translation gives CASSSSASTFTGELFF. Complete variable domain (other parts from reference TRBV7-2 and TRBJ2-2): GAGVSQSPSNKVTEKGKDVELRCDPISGHTALYWYRQSLGQGLEFLIYFQGNSAPDKSGLPSDRFSAERTGGSVSTLTIQRTQQEDSAVYLCASSSSASTFTGELFFGEGSRLTVL.

The chain joins TRBV6-5 to TRBJ2-4, with D hard to call. Per germline, CDR1 MNHEY and CDR2 SVGAGI. Trimming took off 5 bases at V and 0 bases at J, with 20 bases between the two ends. The CDR3 extends over 18 amino acids. CDR3 region: CASSHIAGEPLAKNIQYF. DNA for the CDR3: TGTGCCAGCAGTCACATAGCTGGGGAACCTCTAGCCAAAAACATTCAGTACTTC.

This clonotype was seen more than once but under ten times. The chain employs TRBV24-1 and TRBJ2-1; 8 bases are a match to TRBD2. V lost 1 base and J lost 5; bases outside the gene matches: 3. CDR3 length: 15 residues. Germline V gene sequence: CDR1 KGHDR, CDR2 SFDVKD. CDR3 amino acids: CATSDFGTSDNEQFF. The CDR3 DNA follows: TGTGCCACCAGTGATTTCGGGACTAGTGACAATGAGCAGTTCTTC.

This clonotype was recorded a few times. The CDR3 sequence is CSAREQGKYGYTF. The CDR3 coding sequence is TGCAGTGCTAGAGAGCAGGGAAAATATGGCTACACCTTC. V gene TRBV20-1 combines with J gene TRBJ1-2, with D maybe TRBD1 (5 bases). This CDR3 has 13 amino acids. Germline V lookup: CDR1 DFQATT, CDR2 SNEGSKA (reference sequence). V was trimmed by 0 bases and J by 5 bases, leaving 10 bases between them.

This clonotype was seen only a few times. The gene calls are TRBV11-2 and TRBJ2-7; D gene unclear. The V end lost 4 bases, the J end lost 5 bases, and 15 bases lay between the germline ends. The CDR3 sequence is 14 residues long. The germline CDR1 and CDR2 sequences are SGHAT and FQNNGV. CDR3 sequence (DNA): TGTGCCAGCAGCTCCCTTAGCTCCTTTCACGAGCAGTACTTC. The encoded protein is CASSSLSSFHEQYF.